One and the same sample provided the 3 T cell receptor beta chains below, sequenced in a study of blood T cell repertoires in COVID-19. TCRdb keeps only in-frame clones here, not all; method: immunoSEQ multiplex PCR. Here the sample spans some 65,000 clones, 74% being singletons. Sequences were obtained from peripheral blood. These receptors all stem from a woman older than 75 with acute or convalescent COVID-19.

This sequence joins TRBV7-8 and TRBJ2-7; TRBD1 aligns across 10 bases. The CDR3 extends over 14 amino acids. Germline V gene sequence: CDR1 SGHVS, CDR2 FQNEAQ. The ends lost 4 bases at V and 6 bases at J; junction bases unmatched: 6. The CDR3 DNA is TGTGCCAGCAGCTCCGGGACAGGGGTCGGCGAGCAGTACTTC. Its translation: CASSSGTGVGEQYF.

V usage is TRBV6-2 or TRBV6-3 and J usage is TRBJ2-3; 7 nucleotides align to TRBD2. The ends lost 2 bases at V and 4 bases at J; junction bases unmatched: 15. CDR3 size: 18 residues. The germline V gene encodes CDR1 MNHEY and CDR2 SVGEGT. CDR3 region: CASSYRASGPRGADTQYF. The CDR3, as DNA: TGTGCCAGCAGTTACCGGGCTAGCGGACCCCGCGGCGCAGATACGCAGTATTTT.

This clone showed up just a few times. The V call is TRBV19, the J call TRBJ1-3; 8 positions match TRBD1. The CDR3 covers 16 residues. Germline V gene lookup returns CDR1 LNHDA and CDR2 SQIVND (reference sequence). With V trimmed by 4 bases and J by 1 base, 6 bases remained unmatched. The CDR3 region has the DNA TGTGCCAGTAGTAACGACAGGGGAGGGTCTGGAAACACCATATATTTT. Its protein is CASSNDRGGSGNTIYF.